This is a list of T cell receptor beta chains from one sample in a study of blood T cell repertoires in COVID-19. Sequencing used immunoSEQ multiplex PCR; TCRdb keeps in-frame clones, though not all of them. This sample has some 130,000 clones, with about 86% found just once. Material for sequencing was PBMCs or T cells enriched from blood (not recorded which). These TCRs come from a woman in her forties or fifties who had recovered from COVID-19. Both conserved end residues are part of each CDR3. Each record gives: J gene, V gene, D gene, clone size, CDR3 DNA, CDR3 protein. A D gene is named only where the DNA matches it firmly. Rows may omit the clone size; those that give it use once, few, many or a size class.

j_gene: TRBJ2-3
v_gene: TRBV3-1/TRBV3-2
d_gene: TRBD2
abundance: NA
CDR3nt: TGTGCCAGCAGCCAAGATTTTTCTAGCGGGGGCCTCACAGATACGCAGTATTTT
CDR3aa: CASSQDFSSGGLTDTQYF

j_gene: TRBJ2-5
v_gene: TRBV11-3
d_gene: NA
abundance: NA
CDR3nt: TGTGCCAGCAGCCGTACAGGGAGAGAGACCCAGTACTTC
CDR3aa: CASSRTGRETQYF

j_gene: TRBJ1-3
v_gene: TRBV7-9
d_gene: TRBD1
abundance: NA
CDR3nt: TGTGCCAGCAGCGCCGCCCAGGGGGCAGGAGGAAACACCATATATTTT
CDR3aa: CASSAAQGAGGNTIYF

j_gene: TRBJ1-1
v_gene: TRBV4-3
d_gene: TRBD1
abundance: NA
CDR3nt: TGCGCCAGCAGCAGGAGACAGGGCGATGAAGCTTTCTTT
CDR3aa: CASSRRQGDEAFF

j_gene: TRBJ2-3
v_gene: TRBV29-1
d_gene: TRBD2
abundance: NA
CDR3nt: TGCAGCGTTGGGGGGACTAGCGCGCTTCCGGCAGATACGCAGTATTTT
CDR3aa: CSVGGTSALPADTQYF

j_gene: TRBJ1-2
v_gene: TRBV18
d_gene: NA
abundance: NA
CDR3nt: TGTGCCAGCTCACCACCCTCAGGCTCGCACTATGGCTACACCTTC
CDR3aa: CASSPPSGSHYGYTF

j_gene: TRBJ2-7
v_gene: TRBV6-1
d_gene: NA
abundance: NA
CDR3nt: TGTGCCAGCAGTGAACGGGTTTACTACGAGCAGTACTTC
CDR3aa: CASSERVYYEQYF

j_gene: TRBJ2-2
v_gene: TRBV5-1
d_gene: TRBD1
abundance: NA
CDR3nt: TGCGCCAGCAGCTCTTTTGCAGGGGGCTTTTCCACCGGGGAGCTGTTTTTT
CDR3aa: CASSSFAGGFSTGELFF

j_gene: TRBJ1-6
v_gene: TRBV5-1
d_gene: NA
abundance: NA
CDR3nt: TGCGCCAGCAGCTTGTCGGAGGGAAATAGTGGTTCACCCCTCCACTTT
CDR3aa: CASSLSEGNSGSPLHF

j_gene: TRBJ1-1
v_gene: TRBV7-2
d_gene: NA
abundance: once
CDR3nt: TGTGCCAGCAGCTTAGCGGGGGGAAGAACTGAAGCTTTCTTT
CDR3aa: CASSLAGGRTEAFF

j_gene: TRBJ1-2
v_gene: TRBV20-1
d_gene: NA
abundance: NA
CDR3nt: TGCAGTGCTGGACACGAAGGCTACACCTTC
CDR3aa: CSAGHEGYTF

j_gene: TRBJ1-2
v_gene: TRBV5-4
d_gene: NA
abundance: NA
CDR3nt: TGTGCCAGCGCGCCAGGCAGGGAAGAGTATGGCTACACCTTC
CDR3aa: CASAPGREEYGYTF

j_gene: TRBJ1-4
v_gene: TRBV7-9
d_gene: TRBD1
abundance: NA
CDR3nt: TGTGCCAGCAGTTCTTCACAGGGGCTGATTGCAACTAATGAAAAACTGTTTTTT
CDR3aa: CASSSSQGLIATNEKLFF

j_gene: TRBJ2-2
v_gene: TRBV19
d_gene: NA
abundance: NA
CDR3nt: TGTGCCAGTAGCCCCCAGGGAATGGGGACCGGGGAGCTGTTTTTT
CDR3aa: CASSPQGMGTGELFF

j_gene: TRBJ2-1
v_gene: TRBV3-1/TRBV3-2
d_gene: NA
abundance: NA
CDR3nt: TGTGCCAGCAGCTCTCCGGGAACCTTCAATGAGCAGTTCTTC
CDR3aa: CASSSPGTFNEQFF

j_gene: TRBJ1-1
v_gene: TRBV2
d_gene: NA
abundance: NA
CDR3nt: TGTGCCAGCAAGAAAGAGGACGGCCTTGGCGGGACTGAAGCTTTCTTT
CDR3aa: CASKKEDGLGGTEAFF

j_gene: TRBJ2-3
v_gene: TRBV5-8
d_gene: NA
abundance: NA
CDR3nt: TGTGCCAGCAGCTTGGGTCTAGCCCCAGATACGCAGTATTTT
CDR3aa: CASSLGLAPDTQYF

j_gene: TRBJ2-7
v_gene: TRBV5-4
d_gene: NA
abundance: NA
CDR3nt: TGTGCCAGCAGCTTTGTCTACTCCTACGAGCAGTACTTC
CDR3aa: CASSFVYSYEQYF

j_gene: TRBJ1-1
v_gene: TRBV13
d_gene: NA
abundance: NA
CDR3nt: TGTGCCAGCAGCGACCAAACGACGGGGTCAGCTTTCTTT
CDR3aa: CASSDQTTGSAFF

j_gene: TRBJ2-7
v_gene: TRBV2
d_gene: TRBD1
abundance: once
CDR3nt: TGTGCCAGCTCGGGACAGGAGAGCTCCTACGAGCAGTACTTC
CDR3aa: CASSGQESSYEQYF

j_gene: TRBJ1-1
v_gene: TRBV20-1
d_gene: NA
abundance: few
CDR3nt: TGCAGTGCTAGTGCACTTGTGGACACGAACACTGAAGCTTTCTTT
CDR3aa: CSASALVDTNTEAFF

j_gene: TRBJ2-7
v_gene: TRBV6-6
d_gene: NA
abundance: NA
CDR3nt: TGTGCCAGCAGTTACGAACTCCTCGGAGGGGAGCAGTACTTC
CDR3aa: CASSYELLGGEQYF

j_gene: TRBJ2-2
v_gene: TRBV7-6
d_gene: TRBD2
abundance: NA
CDR3nt: TGTGCCAGCAGCTTAGCTTGGCTAGCGGGGGGAAACACCGGGGAGCTGTTTTTT
CDR3aa: CASSLAWLAGGNTGELFF

j_gene: TRBJ1-2
v_gene: TRBV5-1
d_gene: NA
abundance: NA
CDR3nt: TGCGCCAGCAGCCTGGCCGGGGTAGCTAACTATGGCTACACCTTC
CDR3aa: CASSLAGVANYGYTF

j_gene: TRBJ2-3
v_gene: TRBV4-2
d_gene: TRBD2
abundance: NA
CDR3nt: TGTGCCAGCAGCCAAAGGGCGACTAGCGGCACAGATACGCAGTATTTT
CDR3aa: CASSQRATSGTDTQYF

j_gene: TRBJ2-4
v_gene: TRBV29-1
d_gene: NA
abundance: NA
CDR3nt: TGCAGCGTTGAAGAGTCTAGCCCCGCAAACATTCAGTACTTC
CDR3aa: CSVEESSPANIQYF

j_gene: TRBJ1-2
v_gene: TRBV2
d_gene: NA
abundance: NA
CDR3nt: TGTGCCAGCAGTGAAGCCACCGGGGGTAACTATGGCTACACCTTC
CDR3aa: CASSEATGGNYGYTF

j_gene: TRBJ2-3
v_gene: TRBV4-1
d_gene: NA
abundance: once
CDR3nt: TGCGCCAGCAGCCAACCAGGGTTCGCTAGCACAGATACGCAGTATTTT
CDR3aa: CASSQPGFASTDTQYF

j_gene: TRBJ2-7
v_gene: TRBV4-1
d_gene: NA
abundance: NA
CDR3nt: TGCGCCAGCAGCCAAGGAGGGACCTACGAGCAGTACTTC
CDR3aa: CASSQGGTYEQYF

j_gene: TRBJ2-7
v_gene: TRBV7-8
d_gene: NA
abundance: NA
CDR3nt: TGTGCCAGCAGCCGCCGGAGCTCCTACGAGCAGTACTTC
CDR3aa: CASSRRSSYEQYF

j_gene: TRBJ2-4
v_gene: TRBV11-3
d_gene: NA
abundance: NA
CDR3nt: TGTGCCAGCAGTCCCCCCTGGGCAGGGTTGGGACTGTACAAAAACATTCAGTACTTC
CDR3aa: CASSPPWAGLGLYKNIQYF

j_gene: TRBJ1-6
v_gene: TRBV7-3
d_gene: NA
abundance: once
CDR3nt: TGTGCCAGCAGCTTACAGGGGAACTCACCCCTCCACTTT
CDR3aa: CASSLQGNSPLHF

j_gene: TRBJ1-4
v_gene: TRBV11-2
d_gene: NA
abundance: NA
CDR3nt: TGTGCCAGCAGCCCGGGAGGGTCTGCAACTAATGAAAAACTGTTTTTT
CDR3aa: CASSPGGSATNEKLFF

j_gene: TRBJ2-3
v_gene: TRBV19
d_gene: TRBD2
abundance: NA
CDR3nt: TGTGCCACCCAATCTAGCGGGGGCCCCACATATACGCAGTATTTT
CDR3aa: CATQSSGGPTYTQYF

j_gene: TRBJ2-2
v_gene: TRBV5-1
d_gene: TRBD1
abundance: NA
CDR3nt: TGCGCCAGCAGCTTCGACAGGGGGTCGTCCGGGGAGCTGTTTTTT
CDR3aa: CASSFDRGSSGELFF

j_gene: TRBJ1-1
v_gene: TRBV2
d_gene: TRBD1
abundance: NA
CDR3nt: TGTGCCAGCAGTTCGACAGGGGCTGAAGCTTTCTTT
CDR3aa: CASSSTGAEAFF

j_gene: TRBJ2-7
v_gene: TRBV27
d_gene: TRBD1
abundance: NA
CDR3nt: TGTGCCAGCAGGGTTACAGGGGACTACGAGCAGTACTTC
CDR3aa: CASRVTGDYEQYF

j_gene: TRBJ2-3
v_gene: TRBV9
d_gene: TRBD2
abundance: NA
CDR3nt: TGTGCCAGCAGCCCGGGGCCGGCGGGGGGGCCCGATACGCAGTATTTT
CDR3aa: CASSPGPAGGPDTQYF

j_gene: TRBJ1-5
v_gene: TRBV5-6
d_gene: NA
abundance: NA
CDR3nt: TGTGCCAGCAGCTCTGGCCAGGATCATAGCAATCAGCCCCAGCATTTT
CDR3aa: CASSSGQDHSNQPQHF

j_gene: TRBJ1-2
v_gene: TRBV11-2
d_gene: TRBD1
abundance: NA
CDR3nt: TGTGCCAGCAGCTTAGCTGATCGGACAGGCGGGGACTATGGCTACACCTTC
CDR3aa: CASSLADRTGGDYGYTF

j_gene: TRBJ1-2
v_gene: TRBV19
d_gene: NA
abundance: NA
CDR3nt: TGTGCCAGTAGGGCAGGATTGGTCAACTATGGCTACACCTTC
CDR3aa: CASRAGLVNYGYTF

j_gene: TRBJ2-2
v_gene: TRBV10-2
d_gene: TRBD2
abundance: NA
CDR3nt: TGCGCCAGCCGGAGGGCTAGCGGGGGCCTCAACACCGGGGAGCTGTTTTTT
CDR3aa: CASRRASGGLNTGELFF

j_gene: TRBJ1-1
v_gene: TRBV6-1
d_gene: NA
abundance: NA
CDR3nt: TGTGCCAGCAGTGAGGGGGCGTCGGGTAATACTGAAGCTTTCTTT
CDR3aa: CASSEGASGNTEAFF

j_gene: TRBJ2-7
v_gene: TRBV30
d_gene: TRBD1
abundance: NA
CDR3nt: TGTGCCTGGGGCCCAGACAGGGACGAGCAGTACTTC
CDR3aa: CAWGPDRDEQYF

j_gene: TRBJ2-7
v_gene: TRBV7-6
d_gene: NA
abundance: NA
CDR3nt: TGTGCCAGCAGCTTAATTTCGACAGGCACCTACGAGCAGTACTTC
CDR3aa: CASSLISTGTYEQYF

j_gene: TRBJ2-3
v_gene: TRBV19
d_gene: NA
abundance: NA
CDR3nt: TGTGCCAGTAGTATAGATCTTCGTTTGTCCGGAGCAGATACGCAGTATTTT
CDR3aa: CASSIDLRLSGADTQYF

j_gene: TRBJ2-7
v_gene: TRBV5-4
d_gene: NA
abundance: once
CDR3nt: TGTGCCAGCAGCCCCAGCCCGGGCCAGGGCAACAATAACGAGCAGTACTTC
CDR3aa: CASSPSPGQGNNNEQYF

j_gene: TRBJ2-2
v_gene: TRBV29-1
d_gene: TRBD1
abundance: NA
CDR3nt: TGCAGCGCTCTCCCCCCGACAGGGACACCGAACACCGGGGAGCTGTTTTTT
CDR3aa: CSALPPTGTPNTGELFF

j_gene: TRBJ2-3
v_gene: TRBV5-1
d_gene: TRBD2
abundance: NA
CDR3nt: TGCGCCAGCAGTCCCTCTAGCGGGGGAATGCCCCTTACGCAGTATTTT
CDR3aa: CASSPSSGGMPLTQYF

j_gene: TRBJ2-7
v_gene: TRBV4-3
d_gene: NA
abundance: NA
CDR3nt: TGCGCCAGCAGCCAAGATGTTACCACCACTTACTACGAGCAGTACTTC
CDR3aa: CASSQDVTTTYYEQYF

j_gene: TRBJ2-7
v_gene: TRBV6-5
d_gene: TRBD1
abundance: NA
CDR3nt: TGTGCCAGCAGTTACCAGGGGGTTGGCGAGCAGTACTTC
CDR3aa: CASSYQGVGEQYF

j_gene: TRBJ1-2
v_gene: TRBV3-1/TRBV3-2
d_gene: NA
abundance: NA
CDR3nt: TGTGCCAGCAGCCCGGGGGGGGCGAACTATGGCTACACCTTC
CDR3aa: CASSPGGANYGYTF

j_gene: TRBJ2-5
v_gene: TRBV11-2
d_gene: TRBD2
abundance: once
CDR3nt: TGTGCCAGCAGCTTAGACCCTAGCGGGGAAGAGACCCAGTACTTC
CDR3aa: CASSLDPSGEETQYF

j_gene: TRBJ2-3
v_gene: TRBV7-2
d_gene: TRBD2
abundance: NA
CDR3nt: TGTGCCAGCAGCATACAAGCGGGGGGGCTAACAGATACGCAGTATTTT
CDR3aa: CASSIQAGGLTDTQYF

j_gene: TRBJ2-5
v_gene: TRBV5-1
d_gene: TRBD1
abundance: few
CDR3nt: TGCGCCAGCAGCTCCGGGCTGAGGACAGGGGTAGGAGAGACCCAGTACTTC
CDR3aa: CASSSGLRTGVGETQYF

j_gene: TRBJ1-2
v_gene: TRBV24-1
d_gene: NA
abundance: NA
CDR3nt: TGTGCCACCAGTGATCCTACTGGCTACACCTTC
CDR3aa: CATSDPTGYTF

j_gene: TRBJ1-4
v_gene: TRBV5-4
d_gene: TRBD1
abundance: once
CDR3nt: TGTGCCAGCAGCTTGATGGGACAGCTCTACAATGAAAAACTGTTTTTT
CDR3aa: CASSLMGQLYNEKLFF